This TCR beta chain was sequenced for a study of OX40 agonist ivuxolimab in advanced cancers. About the investigation overall: Ivuxolimab was an agonistic, fully human IgG2 monoclonal antibody directed against OX40 (CD134), a costimulatory receptor. Intravenous ivuxolimab was administered to patients every 2 weeks at six dose levels: 0.01, 0.1, 0.3, 1.5, 3 and 10 mg/kg. Among the 52 dose-escalation patients, approximately 20 had hepatocellular carcinoma, some 15 melanoma, 9 renal cell carcinoma and 9 head and neck cancer. In the dose-escalation cohort, approximately 82% of patients were male, and the mean age was approximately 60 years, with a range of 23 to 79. Patients were allowed to have had prior anti-PD-1, anti-PD-L1 or anti-CTLA-4 therapy, and around 40% of the dose-escalation patients had previously received checkpoint inhibitors. Three dose-escalation patients achieved partial responses, one with hepatocellular carcinoma and two with cutaneous melanoma. Peripheral TCRbeta sequencing was intended to test whether TCR sequence diversity was altered and clonal T-cell expansion was caused by ivuxolimab. The paper covers the monotherapy dose-escalation part of the phase I ivuxolimab trial, which included N of about 50 patients.

As regards this clone: It lacks a known antigen. No per-base quality is available; no much larger clone lies one base away.

The trial excluded patients who had a history of autoimmune disease or who were on systemic immunosuppression. Peripheral blood for TCR sequencing was collected from all dose cohorts at baseline, on cycle 4 day 1, and on cycle 7 day 1. Samples were obtained from an open-label, multicenter, first-in-human phase I dose-escalation trial of ivuxolimab. Adults with locally advanced or metastatic melanoma, renal cell carcinoma, hepatocellular carcinoma or head and neck squamous cell carcinoma were enrolled in the trial. Before TCR sequencing, CD4+ T cells and CD8+ T cells from peripheral blood were sorted into separate populations. What the study reported, not specific to this receptor: Low levels of normalized T-cell clonal expansion were also shown by some nonresponding patients. Partial responders in the 0.1-3.0 mg/kg groups had among the lowest normalized peripheral clonal expansion, especially among CD8+ T cells. Antigen specificity was not determined for the clonally expanded peripheral T cells. At doses of 0.1 to 3.0 mg/kg, clonal expansion of both CD4+ and CD8+ blood T cells was observed from baseline to week 6. After ivuxolimab, more expanded clones were found on average in CD8+ T cells than in CD4+ T cells.

The CDR3 goes from the cysteine to the phenylalanine over 12 residues. The sequence is cut down to CDR3 DNA, 36 bases in frame from base 1. V lost 1 base and J lost 3 bases; the stretch between them is 6 bases long. From a lookup of the germline V gene (reference sequence), CDR1 and CDR2 are GTSNPN and SVGIG. Genomic DNA was extracted from sorted cells for sequencing of the TCRbeta CDR3 region. The immunoSEQ Assay was used for sequencing of TCRbeta CDR3 regions. TCRdb's version of the immuneACCESS table is confined to in-frame rearrangements and falls short of the full clone set. An unresolved V gene accounts for under half of the shortfall where checked; the remainder is of unknown origin. This sample gives roughly 77,000 clones in total; about 85% of them show up just once. The ten largest make up under 3% of the sample.

This sequence uses TRBV30 and TRBJ1-1; no D gene can be assigned with confidence. This specimen consisted of CD4+ or CD8+ T cells sorted from blood, obtained in a trial of the OX40 agonist ivuxolimab. The TCR was taken from an adult with an advanced solid tumor such as melanoma, head and neck, liver or kidney cancer. The DNA is as follows: TGTGCCTGGAGTGGGTACTACACTGAAGCTTTCTTT. Its translation reads: CAWSGYYTEAFF.